The 32 T cell receptor beta chains below were found in one sample sequenced in a study of vaccination and CD4 T cells after COVID-19. With the Oncomine TCR Beta short-read assay, DNA from cultured CD4+ T cells was sequenced. One entry per CDR3 protein, called by TCRdb with MiXCR from the PCR reads. The repertoire holds roughly 9,800 distinct CDR3 sequences, roughly 63% seen once, with around a quarter in the top ten. Treatment given: roughly 10-day PBMC culture with coronavirus spike peptide pools or control peptides (ViraFEST assay). These receptors have no identified antigens. Material for sequencing was CD4+ T cells from blood, cultured in vitro. These receptors originate from a human donor who had recovered from COVID-19.

This clonotype was seen more than once but under ten times. This chain connects TRBV20-1 to TRBJ1-1, with D perhaps matching TRBD1 (6 bases). Germline loops: CDR1 DFQATT, CDR2 SNEGSKA (reference sequence). This CDR3 spans 13 amino acids. Trimming pared 2 bases from V and 7 bases from J, leaving 14 bases between. The CDR3, as DNA: TGCAGTGCTAGACCGACAGGAGCTAATGAAGCTTTCTTT. It yields the protein CSARPTGANEAFF.

This chain links TRBV5-4 with TRBJ2-7; TRBD2 aligns across 8 bases. V was pared by 1 base and J by 2 bases, with 5 bases of the junction left unmatched. Germline CDR1 is SGHNT and CDR2 is YYREEE (reference sequence). The CDR3 sequence is 15 residues long. The CDR3 here is CASSLTAGGPYEQYF. As DNA, the CDR3 is TGTGCCAGCAGCTTGACGGCGGGAGGTCCCTACGAGCAGTACTTC. Drawing the rest from reference TRBV5-4 and TRBJ2-7, the complete variable domain is ETGVTQSPTHLIKTRGQQVTLRCSSQSGHNTVSWYQQALGQGPQFIFQYYREEENGRGNFPPRFSGLQFPNYSSELNVNALELDDSALYLCASSLTAGGPYEQYFGPGTRLTVT.

V is TRBV30 and J is TRBJ2-3; perhaps TRBD1 as D (5 bases). CDR1 and CDR2 (germline): GTSNPN, SVGIG (reference sequence). Trimming pared 0 bases from V and 6 bases from J, leaving 10 bases between. There are 13 residues in the CDR3. The CDR3 protein is CAWSVKGSDTQYF. CDR3 bases: TGTGCCTGGAGTGTTAAGGGGTCGGATACGCAGTATTTT.

This clonotype has only a few counts. The V and J genes are TRBV20-1 and TRBJ1-6, with D hard to call. V lost 0 bases, J lost 7 bases, and 4 bases lay in between. Per the germline V gene, CDR1 is DFQATT and CDR2 is SNEGSKA (reference sequence). CDR3 length: 12 amino acids. The CDR3 is CSARDTNSPLHF. CDR3 DNA sequence: TGCAGTGCTAGAGATACAAATTCACCCCTCCACTTT.

This clonotype was found a few times. This rearrangement joins TRBV20-1 to TRBJ2-7; D uncertain. CDR3 size: 15 residues. CDR1 is DFQATT, CDR2 SNEGSKA, per germline (reference sequence). V was clipped by 6 bases and J by 0 bases, with 18 bases between them. The CDR3 DNA reads as TGCAGTGCCAGTCCCCGGTCGGCCGACTCCTACGAGCAGTACTTC. Residues: CSASPRSADSYEQYF.

This clonotype was detected only a few times. V and J are TRBV20-1 and TRBJ2-1; tentative D call: TRBD2 (7 bases). The CDR3 totals 13 residues. Germline V gene data show CDR1 as DFQATT and CDR2 as SNEGSKA (reference sequence). Trimming stripped 6 bases from V and 7 bases from J, with 16 bases between. The CDR3: CSAWGGTRNEQFF. CDR3 bases: TGCAGTGCCTGGGGGGGGACAAGGAATGAGCAGTTCTTC.

This chain joins TRBV12-3 or TRBV12-4 and TRBJ1-2; D is uncertain. This CDR3 has 12 residues. Trimming took 7 bases from V and 8 from J, leaving 14 bases between them. In DNA form, the CDR3 reads TGTGCCAGCACCAAGCGACCTGGGGGCTACACCTTC. Its protein product is CASTKRPGGYTF.

This clonotype was counted a few times. The V call is TRBV19, the J call TRBJ1-5, with a tentative D call TRBD1 (6 bases). The CDR3 spans 16 residues. Germline values: CDR1 LNHDA, CDR2 SQIVND (reference sequence). V was pared by 6 bases and J by 2 bases, with 17 bases between. The CDR3 reads CASSWGPTGRNQPQHF. The CDR3 DNA is TGTGCCAGTAGCTGGGGCCCAACAGGGCGCAATCAGCCCCAGCATTTT.

The rearrangement links TRBV20-1 to TRBJ1-3, with D unresolved. Per germline, CDR1 DFQATT and CDR2 SNEGSKA (reference sequence). The CDR3 runs 15 residues. Trimming left V 1 base short and J 2 bases short, with 12 bases between. The CDR3 bases are TGCAGTGCTAGAGCCTTCCCGAGCCCTGGAAACACCATATATTTT. It encodes CSARAFPSPGNTIYF.

This rearrangement joins TRBV27 to TRBJ2-3, with unresolved D. From germline, CDR1 is MNHEY and CDR2 SMNVEV (reference sequence). V was shortened by 5 bases and J by 6 bases, with 18 bases between the two germline ends. There are 15 residues in the CDR3. The CDR3 sequence is CASSRWRNPRDTQYF. DNA of the CDR3: TGTGCCAGCAGTCGTTGGCGCAACCCACGGGATACGCAGTATTTT.

Here the CDR3 DNA reads TGTGCCAGCAGTGTTGACAGGAACACTGAAGCTTTCTTT. Its translation: CASSVDRNTEAFF. This rearrangement joins TRBV6-1 to TRBJ1-1; possible D gene TRBD1, 5 bases. This CDR3 spans 13 amino acids. Trimming removed 4 bases at V and 1 base at J, with 7 bases between. Germline-derived CDR1 and CDR2 are MNHNS and SASEGT.

This chain joins TRBV6-1 and TRBJ1-2, with TRBD1 matching over 12 bases. CDR1 and CDR2 (germline): MNHNS, SASEGT. This CDR3 comprises 15 residues. V lost 6 bases and J lost 7; bases outside the gene matches: 9. The chain's CDR3 is CASRPRGQGAGGYTF. The CDR3 nucleotides read TGTGCCAGCAGACCCCGGGGACAGGGGGCCGGTGGCTACACCTTC.

The sample holds one count of this clonotype. The chain couples TRBV6-1 to TRBJ1-1; no clear D gene. The length of the CDR3 is 14 residues. Per the germline V gene, CDR1 is MNHNS and CDR2 is SASEGT. The V end was cut by 4 bases, the J end by 4 bases, with 13 bases between. The CDR3 reads CASSGIPGVTEAFF. The DNA for the CDR3 is TGTGCCAGCAGTGGGATACCGGGAGTCACTGAAGCTTTCTTT.

The chain recombines TRBV19 with TRBJ2-5; no firm D call. The CDR3 runs 13 residues. Germline CDR1 is LNHDA and CDR2 is SQIVND (reference sequence). The V end lost 3 bases, the J end lost 6 bases, and 11 bases lay between the germline ends. In DNA form, the CDR3 reads TGTGCCAGTAGTATGGATAGCTTACAGACCCAGTACTTC. Amino acid sequence: CASSMDSLQTQYF.

This chain connects TRBV7-2 to TRBJ2-5, with 10 bases aligning to TRBD2. Germline V CDR1 and CDR2: SGHTA, FQGNSA. The CDR3 runs to 15 residues. The V gene end was trimmed by 2 bases and the J gene end by 4 bases; junction bases not matched to a gene: 4. CDR3 residues: CASSLSSGSVETQYF. For the CDR3, the DNA is TGTGCCAGCAGCTTATCTAGCGGGAGCGTAGAGACCCAGTACTTC.

The chain combines TRBV20-1 with TRBJ2-7; TRBD1 might be the D (5 bases). V was shortened by 0 bases and J by 2 bases, with 14 bases between the two germline ends. The germline CDR1 and CDR2 sequences are DFQATT and SNEGSKA (reference sequence). The CDR3 loop spans 15 amino acids. The CDR3: CSARDNRGWTYEQYF. The CDR3, as DNA: TGCAGTGCTAGAGATAATAGGGGCTGGACCTACGAGCAGTACTTC.

The chain is built from TRBV2 and TRBJ1-1, with 7 bases aligning to TRBD1. The CDR3 extends over 15 amino acids. Germline V CDR1 and CDR2: SNHLY, FYNNEI. The J segment lost 1 base and the V segment lost 2 bases, leaving 4 bases of the junction unmatched. CDR3 in amino acids: CASSELPGGNTEAFF. Written as DNA, the CDR3 is TGTGCCAGCAGTGAATTGCCAGGGGGGAACACTGAAGCTTTCTTT.

The chain recombines TRBV7-2 with TRBJ2-5, with 7 positions matching TRBD2. Trimming cost V 5 bases and J 1 base; bases outside gene matches: 7. Germline lookup yields CDR1 SGHTA and CDR2 FQGNSA. CDR3 length equals 15 residues. Here the CDR3 DNA reads TGTGCCAGCAGCCCCCAGGCGGGAGCCCAAGAGACCCAGTACTTC. This gives the protein CASSPQAGAQETQYF.

The sample holds a few counts of this clonotype. V and J are TRBV6-5 and TRBJ1-6; 8 bases line up with TRBD1. The CDR3 runs 15 residues. With 0 bases clipped from V and 6 bases from J, the junction kept 1 base outside the gene matches. The V gene's germline CDR1 is MNHEY and CDR2 SVGAGI. CDR3 in amino acids: CASSYSDRANSPLHF. Here the CDR3 DNA reads TGTGCCAGCAGTTACTCGGACAGGGCTAATTCACCCCTCCACTTT.

CDR3 sequence: CASSLGTGRENSPLHF. CDR3 in DNA: TGTGCCAGCAGCTTGGGGACAGGGAGAGAGAATTCACCCCTCCACTTT. This chain connects TRBV5-4 to TRBJ1-6; 8 bases map to TRBD1. Per the germline V gene, CDR1 is SGHNT and CDR2 is YYREEE (reference sequence). The V gene end was trimmed by 0 bases and the J gene end by 7 bases; junction bases not matched to a gene: 6. CDR3 length: 16 residues.

The J gene is TRBJ1-1, the V gene TRBV21-1; the table assigns TRBD1, which was not confirmed against the DNA. TRBV21-1 is a pseudogene. This CDR3 contains 19 residues. CDR3: CASSKAARGGVYGVTEAFF. The CDR3 DNA reads as TGTGCCAGCAGCAAGGCGGCCAGGGGGGGCGTTTATGGGGTCACTGAAGCTTTCTTT.

The chain employs TRBV4-1 and TRBJ1-6, with unresolved D. V was cut by 1 base and J by 9 bases, with 7 bases left in between. The V gene's germline CDR1 is MGHRA and CDR2 YSYEKL. CDR3 size: 13 residues. The CDR3 sequence is CASSQVQGSPLHF. The CDR3 DNA follows: TGCGCCAGCAGCCAAGTACAAGGTTCACCCCTCCACTTT.

The chain carries TRBV7-2 and TRBJ2-1, with TRBD2 identical over 9 bases. This CDR3 has 14 amino acids. Trimming took 5 bases from V and 9 from J; bases not matched to a gene: 8. The V gene's germline CDR1 is SGHTA and CDR2 FQGNSA. CDR3 sequence: CASSEGLANPEQFF. In DNA, the CDR3 is TGTGCCAGCAGCGAGGGACTAGCTAACCCTGAGCAGTTCTTC.

This clonotype was observed once. This chain connects TRBV20-1 to TRBJ2-4; 10 bases map to TRBD1. With V trimmed by 0 bases and J by 11 bases, 7 bases remained unmatched. This CDR3 spans 14 amino acids. CDR1 DFQATT and CDR2 SNEGSKA come from the germline V gene (reference sequence). CDR3 region: CSARESGTGVLQYF. CDR3 nucleotides: TGCAGTGCTAGAGAATCCGGGACAGGGGTGCTTCAGTACTTC.

This chain joins TRBV24-1 and TRBJ2-1; D unclear. The CDR3 has 16 amino acids. Trimming left V 4 bases short and J 0 bases short, with 12 bases between. Germline CDR1 reads KGHDR; CDR2 reads SFDVKD. The chain's CDR3 is CATSDPKGGSYNEQFF. In DNA, the CDR3 is TGTGCCACCAGTGACCCTAAGGGCGGCTCCTACAATGAGCAGTTCTTC.

The chain couples TRBV7-2 to TRBJ2-5; 10 bases are a match to TRBD2. The CDR3 covers 15 residues. The V gene's germline CDR1 is SGHTA and CDR2 FQGNSA. Trimming took 2 bases from V and 7 from J; bases not matched to a gene: 7. The CDR3 DNA sequence: TGTGCCAGCAGCTTATCAGCGGGAGGGGAGGGGACCCAGTACTTC. Protein: CASSLSAGGEGTQYF.

V and J are TRBV7-9 and TRBJ2-2; 7 positions agree with TRBD1. Germline CDR1 reads SEHNR; CDR2 reads FQNEAQ (reference sequence). Trimming took 1 base from V and 4 from J; bases not matched to a gene: 6. The CDR3 has 16 amino acids. The CDR3 bases are TGTGCCAGCAGCTTAGAAGGGGGCTGGAGCACCGGGGAGCTGTTTTTT. Its protein is CASSLEGGWSTGELFF.

The J gene is TRBJ1-4, the V gene TRBV20-1, with D unclear. The V gene lost 3 bases and the J gene lost 8 bases, with 13 bases spanning the gap. This CDR3 spans 13 amino acids. Germline values: CDR1 DFQATT, CDR2 SNEGSKA (reference sequence). The CDR3 bases are TGCAGTGCTAGCAGAAGGGTAGAGGAAAAACTGTTTTTT. Translation: CSASRRVEEKLFF.

This sequence joins TRBV7-2 and TRBJ2-7; 7 bases match TRBD1. The CDR3 spans 16 residues. Germline V gene data show CDR1 as SGHTA and CDR2 as FQGNSA. The V and J ends lost 4 bases and 1 base, in that order; junction bases with no gene match: 10. CDR3 residues: CASSSQGGAGSYEQYF. The CDR3 DNA reads TGTGCCAGCAGCTCGCAAGGGGGCGCTGGGTCCTACGAGCAGTACTTC.

The chain joins TRBV20-1 to TRBJ2-1; 13 bases map to TRBD2. The germline V gene has CDR1 DFQATT and CDR2 SNEGSKA (reference sequence). Trimming removed 6 bases from V and 9 bases from J; junction bases left unmatched: 11. The CDR3 totals 15 residues. This chain's CDR3 is CSAPYGTSGRGEQFF. CDR3 DNA sequence: TGCAGTGCCCCTTACGGAACTAGCGGGAGGGGTGAGCAGTTCTTC.

By sample share, this clonotype is hyperexpanded. This sequence joins TRBV20-1 and TRBJ2-3; no reliable D call. V was cut by 3 bases and J by 3 bases, with 16 bases left in between. Germline CDR1 reads DFQATT; CDR2 reads SNEGSKA (reference sequence). CDR3 length: 15 amino acids. As DNA, the CDR3 is TGCAGTGCTAGGCCCCCCCGCCATCCGACAGATACGCAGTATTTT. As protein: CSARPPRHPTDTQYF.

This clonotype has a single count. This chain links TRBV19 with TRBJ1-1; TRBD1 agrees at 7 bases. Germline CDR1 LNHDA, CDR2 SQIVND (reference sequence). This CDR3 region has 15 residues. The V gene end was trimmed by 6 bases and the J gene end by 1 base; junction bases not matched to a gene: 8. CDR3 sequence: CASRHIGTANTEAFF. Written as DNA, the CDR3 is TGTGCCAGTAGACACATCGGGACAGCGAACACTGAAGCTTTCTTT.